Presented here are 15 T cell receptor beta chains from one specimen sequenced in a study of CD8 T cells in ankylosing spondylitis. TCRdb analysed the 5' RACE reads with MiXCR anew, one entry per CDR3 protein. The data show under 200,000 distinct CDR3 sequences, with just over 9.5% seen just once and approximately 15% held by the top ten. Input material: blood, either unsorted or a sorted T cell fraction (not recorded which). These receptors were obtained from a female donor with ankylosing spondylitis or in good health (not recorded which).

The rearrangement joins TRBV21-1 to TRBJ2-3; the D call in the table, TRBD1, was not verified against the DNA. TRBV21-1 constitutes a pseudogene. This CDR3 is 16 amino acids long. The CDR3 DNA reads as TGTGCCAGCAGCCCTTCGGGGGACAGGTTCACAGATACGCAGTATTTT. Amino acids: CASSPSGDRFTDTQYF.

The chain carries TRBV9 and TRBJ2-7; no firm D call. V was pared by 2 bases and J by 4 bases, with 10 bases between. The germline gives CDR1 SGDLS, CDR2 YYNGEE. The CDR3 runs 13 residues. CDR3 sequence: CASSVSDEYEQYF. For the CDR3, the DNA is TGTGCCAGCAGCGTTTCGGACGAATACGAGCAGTACTTC.

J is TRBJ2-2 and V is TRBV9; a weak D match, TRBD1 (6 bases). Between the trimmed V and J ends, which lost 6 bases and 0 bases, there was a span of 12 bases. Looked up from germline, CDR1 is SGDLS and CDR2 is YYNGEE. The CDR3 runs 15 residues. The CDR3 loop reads CASNRGTTNTGELFF. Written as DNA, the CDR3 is TGTGCCAGCAATAGGGGGACCACGAACACCGGGGAGCTGTTTTTT.

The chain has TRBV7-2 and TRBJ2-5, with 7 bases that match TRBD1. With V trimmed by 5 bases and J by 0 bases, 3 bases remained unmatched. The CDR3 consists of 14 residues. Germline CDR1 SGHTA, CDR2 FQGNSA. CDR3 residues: CASSPGQDQETQYF. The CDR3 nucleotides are TGTGCCAGCAGCCCCGGACAGGACCAAGAGACCCAGTACTTC.

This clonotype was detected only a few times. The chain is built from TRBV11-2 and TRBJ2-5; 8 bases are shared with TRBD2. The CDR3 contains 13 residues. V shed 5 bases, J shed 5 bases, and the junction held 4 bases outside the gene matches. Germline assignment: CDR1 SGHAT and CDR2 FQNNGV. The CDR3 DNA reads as TGTGCCAGCAGCCGGGAGGGCCATGAGACCCAGTACTTC. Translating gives CASSREGHETQYF.

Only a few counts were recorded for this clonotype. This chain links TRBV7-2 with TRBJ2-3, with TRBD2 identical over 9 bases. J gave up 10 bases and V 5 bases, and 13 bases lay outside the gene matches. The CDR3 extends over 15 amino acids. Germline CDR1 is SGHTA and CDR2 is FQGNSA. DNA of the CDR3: TGTGCCAGCAGCCCTGGGACGACTAGCGGTCTCCCGCAGTATTTT. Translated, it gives CASSPGTTSGLPQYF.

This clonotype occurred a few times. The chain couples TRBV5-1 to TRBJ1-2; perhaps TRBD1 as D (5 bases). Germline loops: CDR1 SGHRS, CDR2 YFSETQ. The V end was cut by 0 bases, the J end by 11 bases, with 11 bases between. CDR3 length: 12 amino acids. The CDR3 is CASSLERGDYTF. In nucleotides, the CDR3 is TGCGCCAGCAGCTTGGAACGGGGGGATTACACCTTC. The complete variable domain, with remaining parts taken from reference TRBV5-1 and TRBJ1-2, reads KAGVTQTPRYLIKTRGQQVTLSCSPISGHRSVSWYQQTPGQGLQFLFEYFSETQRNKGNFPGRFSGRQFSNSRSEMNVSTLELGDSALYLCASSLERGDYTFGSGTRLTVV.

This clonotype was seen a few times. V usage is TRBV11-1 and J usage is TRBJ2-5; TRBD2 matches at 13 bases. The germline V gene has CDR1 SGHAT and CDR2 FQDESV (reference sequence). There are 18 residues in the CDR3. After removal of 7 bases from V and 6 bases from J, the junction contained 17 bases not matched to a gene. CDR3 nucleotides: TGTGCCAGCACCTCCCCCGGGACTAGCGGGAAAAGTCCAAAGACCCAGTACTTC. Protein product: CASTSPGTSGKSPKTQYF.

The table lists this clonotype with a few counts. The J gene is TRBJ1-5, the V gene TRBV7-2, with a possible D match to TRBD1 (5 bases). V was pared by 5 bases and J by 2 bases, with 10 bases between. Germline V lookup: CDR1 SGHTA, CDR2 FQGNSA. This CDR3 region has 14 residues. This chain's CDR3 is CASSVRDGNQPQHF. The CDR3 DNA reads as TGTGCCAGCAGCGTCCGGGACGGCAATCAGCCCCAGCATTTT. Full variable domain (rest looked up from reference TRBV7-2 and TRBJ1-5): GAGVSQSPSNKVTEKGKDVELRCDPISGHTALYWYRQSLGQGLEFLIYFQGNSAPDKSGLPSDRFSAERTGGSVSTLTIQRTQQEDSAVYLCASSVRDGNQPQHFGDGTRLSIL.

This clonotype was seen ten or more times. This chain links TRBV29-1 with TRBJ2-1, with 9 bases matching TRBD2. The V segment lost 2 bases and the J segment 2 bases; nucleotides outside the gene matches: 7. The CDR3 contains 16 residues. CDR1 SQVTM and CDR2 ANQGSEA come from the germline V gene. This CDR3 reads CSVEWLAGPAYNEQFF. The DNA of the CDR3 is TGCAGCGTTGAATGGCTAGCGGGACCCGCCTACAATGAGCAGTTCTTC.

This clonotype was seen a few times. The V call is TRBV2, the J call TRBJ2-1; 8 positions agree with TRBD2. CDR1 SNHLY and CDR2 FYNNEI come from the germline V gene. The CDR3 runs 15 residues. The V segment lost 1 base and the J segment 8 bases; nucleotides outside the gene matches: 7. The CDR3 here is CASSEVAGGGYEQFF. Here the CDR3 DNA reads TGTGCCAGCAGTGAAGTGGCGGGAGGAGGCTATGAGCAGTTCTTC.

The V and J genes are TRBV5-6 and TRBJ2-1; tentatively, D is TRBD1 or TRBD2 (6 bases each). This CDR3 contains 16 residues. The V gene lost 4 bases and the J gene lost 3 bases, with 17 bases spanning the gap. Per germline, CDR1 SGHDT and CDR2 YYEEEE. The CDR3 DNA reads TGTGCCAGCAGCCCCGAGCTCGGGGGCGACTACAATGAGCAGTTCTTC. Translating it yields CASSPELGGDYNEQFF.

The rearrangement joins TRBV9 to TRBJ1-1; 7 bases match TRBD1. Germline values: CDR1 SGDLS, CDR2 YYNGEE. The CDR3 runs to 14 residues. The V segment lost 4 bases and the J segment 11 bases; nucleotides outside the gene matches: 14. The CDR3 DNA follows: TGTGCCAGCAGCCCATGGGACAGCCCCTTTGAGGCTTTCTTT. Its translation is CASSPWDSPFEAFF.

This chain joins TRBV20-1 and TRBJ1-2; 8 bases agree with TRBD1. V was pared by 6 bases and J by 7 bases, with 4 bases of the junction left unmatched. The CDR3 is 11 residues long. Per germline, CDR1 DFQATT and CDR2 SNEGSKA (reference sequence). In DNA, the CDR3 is TGCAGTGCCACCGGACAGGGTGGCTACACCTTC. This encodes CSATGQGGYTF.

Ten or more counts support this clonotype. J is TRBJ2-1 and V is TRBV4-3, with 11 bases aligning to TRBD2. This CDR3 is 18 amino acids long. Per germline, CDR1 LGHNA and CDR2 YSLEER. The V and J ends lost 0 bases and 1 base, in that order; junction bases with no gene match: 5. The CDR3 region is CASSQDRTSGRSYNEQFF. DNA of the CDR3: TGCGCCAGCAGCCAAGATAGGACTAGCGGGCGGTCCTACAATGAGCAGTTCTTC.